These 15 T cell receptor beta chains came from one sample sequenced in a study of response to subunit inactivated influenza vaccine. TCRdb reprocessed the RT-PCR reads via MiXCR and lists one record per CDR3 protein. This sample has roughly 780,000 distinct CDR3 sequences; around a sixth occur once, and the top ten carry roughly 10%. Sequencing used PBMCs from blood, obtained roughly 5 days after vaccination. These receptor sequences come from a man aged 50 or older who received an inactivated influenza vaccine.

The gene calls are TRBV28 and TRBJ2-1, with 7 bases matching TRBD2. Germline CDR1 and CDR2: MDHEN and SYDVKM. The CDR3 totals 13 residues. CDR3 in DNA: TGTGCGGTGCTTCGGGCGGGAGTACGGGAGCAGTTCTTC. It codes for CAVLRAGVREQFF. Full variable domain (missing parts from reference TRBV28 and TRBJ2-1): DVKVTQSSRYLVKRTGEKVFLECVQDMDHENMFWYRQDPGLGLRLIYFSYDVKMKEKGDIPEGYSVSREKKERFSLILESASTNQTSMYLCAVLRAGVREQFFGPGTRLTVL.

In its sample, this clonotype was seen a few times. The rearrangement uses TRBV27 and TRBJ1-5, with D hard to call. Germline V gene data show CDR1 as MNHEY and CDR2 as SMNVEV (reference sequence). Trimming removed 1 base from V and 9 bases from J, with 10 bases in between. The CDR3 loop spans 13 amino acids. CDR3: CASSLLGWGPQHF. Here the CDR3 DNA reads TGTGCCAGCAGTTTATTAGGTTGGGGGCCCCAGCATTTT.

This clonotype has ten or more counts. The rearrangement links TRBV12-3 or TRBV12-4 to TRBJ1-2; 11 nucleotides line up with TRBD1. This CDR3 region has 13 residues. V dropped 8 bases and J dropped 5; count of bases not matched to a gene: 4. The chain's CDR3 is CASGQGALYGYTF. The CDR3 coding sequence is TGTGCCAGCGGACAGGGGGCACTATATGGCTACACCTTC.

Ten or more counts support this clonotype. The gene calls are TRBV5-1 and TRBJ1-3, with a weak D call TRBD1 (5 bases). The length of the CDR3 is 14 residues. Germline V gene lookup returns CDR1 SGHRS and CDR2 YFSETQ. Trimming stripped 0 bases from V and 2 bases from J, with 6 bases between. DNA of the CDR3: TGCGCCAGCAGCTTGGCAGGGACTGGAAACACCATATATTTT. Its protein is CASSLAGTGNTIYF. Full variable domain (remainder filled in from reference TRBV5-1 and TRBJ1-3): KAGVTQTPRYLIKTRGQQVTLSCSPISGHRSVSWYQQTPGQGLQFLFEYFSETQRNKGNFPGRFSGRQFSNSRSEMNVSTLELGDSALYLCASSLAGTGNTIYFGEGSWLTVV.

This clonotype was seen at least ten times. This sequence joins TRBV29-1 and TRBJ2-7; TRBD2 aligns across 7 bases. The CDR3 loop spans 14 amino acids. The germline CDR1 and CDR2 sequences are SQVTM and ANQGSEA. V lost 7 bases, J lost 7 bases, and 16 bases stayed unmatched. CDR3 DNA: TGCAGCGCCCAAGAGATGCTAGCGGCGGGGGAGCAGTACTTC. It codes for CSAQEMLAAGEQYF.

This clonotype was observed a single time. This chain joins TRBV7-2 and TRBJ1-1, with 11 positions matching TRBD1. The V gene's germline CDR1 is SGHTA and CDR2 FQGNSA. J was trimmed by 4 bases and V by 5 bases; bases with no gene match: 6. The CDR3 sequence is 15 residues long. The CDR3 sequence: CASSPGTGGFTEAFF. The CDR3 DNA reads as TGTGCCAGCAGCCCCGGGACAGGGGGTTTCACTGAAGCTTTCTTT.

This clonotype was observed a handful of times. This rearrangement joins TRBV20-1 to TRBJ2-5, with 9 bases matching TRBD2. Germline assignment: CDR1 DFQATT and CDR2 SNEGSKA (reference sequence). Trimming at V came to 8 bases and at J to 5 bases, leaving 12 bases not matched to a gene. The CDR3 consists of 14 residues. This CDR3 is CSPLGRSGRETQYF. Here the CDR3 DNA reads TGCAGTCCGCTAGGACGGAGCGGGAGGGAGACCCAGTACTTC.

This rearrangement joins TRBV11-1 to TRBJ2-1; D is undetermined. CDR1 and CDR2 from the germline V gene are SGHAT and FQDESV (reference sequence). CDR3 size: 15 residues. V was trimmed by 5 bases and J by 5 bases, leaving 16 bases between them. The CDR3, as DNA: TGTGCCAGCAGCAAAGACCCGGGTTCCAACAATGAGCAGTTCTTC. Translated: CASSKDPGSNNEQFF.

Only a few counts were recorded for this clonotype. V gene TRBV7-9 combines with J gene TRBJ2-1, with 7 nucleotides matching TRBD2. This CDR3 contains 16 residues. J lost 4 bases, V lost 1 base, and 7 bases had no gene match. The germline V gene encodes CDR1 SEHNR and CDR2 FQNEAQ (reference sequence). The CDR3 nucleotides read TGTGCCAGCAGCTTAGTGGTGCGGGAGTATTACAATGAGCAGTTCTTC. Amino acids: CASSLVVREYYNEQFF. Based on the CDR3 plus reference TRBV7-9 and TRBJ2-1, the full variable domain is DTGVSQNPRHKITKRGQNVTFRCDPISEHNRLYWYRQTLGQGPEFLTYFQNEAQLEKSRLLSDRFSAERPKGSFSTLEIQRTEQGDSAMYLCASSLVVREYYNEQFFGPGTRLTVL.

V and J are TRBV2 and TRBJ2-7; a possible D gene is TRBD2 (6 bases). Trimming shortened V by 8 bases and J by 3 bases, and 14 bases separated the two germline ends. This CDR3 spans 13 amino acids. Germline-derived CDR1 and CDR2 are SNHLY and FYNNEI. Written as DNA, the CDR3 is TGTGCCAGCGGTGGGGGGTTTCGCTACGAGCAGTACTTC. As protein: CASGGGFRYEQYF. The whole variable domain, filled in from reference TRBV2 and TRBJ2-7, reads EPEVTQTPSHQVTQMGQEVILRCVPISNHLYFYWYRQILGQKVEFLVSFYNNEISEKSEIFDDQFSVERPDGSNFTLKIRSTKLEDSAMYFCASGGGFRYEQYFGPGTRLTVT.

This clonotype was picked up a small number of times. V usage is TRBV27 and J usage is TRBJ2-2; weak D call: TRBD2 (7 bases). Germline assignment: CDR1 MNHEY and CDR2 SMNVEV (reference sequence). This CDR3 comprises 17 residues. V was cut by 2 bases and J by 7 bases, with 20 bases left in between. The CDR3 DNA is TGTGCCAGCAGTTTAAGATCGCGGGGGCCAACGTTCGGGGAGCTGTTTTTT. It yields the protein CASSLRSRGPTFGELFF.

Ten or more counts support this clonotype. The V gene is TRBV20-1, the J gene TRBJ1-6, with 11 bases fitting TRBD1. This CDR3 comprises 18 residues. Germline V gene lookup returns CDR1 DFQATT and CDR2 SNEGSKA (reference sequence). V lost 2 bases and J lost 0; bases outside the gene matches: 6. The CDR3 DNA reads TGCAGTGCTAGAAGGGACAGGGGGTCGAGCTCCTATAATTCACCCCTCCACTTT. Protein product: CSARRDRGSSSYNSPLHF.

This sequence joins TRBV5-1 and TRBJ2-7; 8 positions match TRBD1. The germline V gene encodes CDR1 SGHRS and CDR2 YFSETQ. There are 13 residues in the CDR3. Unmatched junction bases numbered 5, after V lost 4 bases and J lost 5 bases. CDR3 residues: CASSRTGFNEQYF. DNA for the CDR3: TGCGCCAGCAGCCGGACAGGGTTCAACGAGCAGTACTTC.

The rearrangement links TRBV7-2 to TRBJ2-1; D gene unclear. Germline V CDR1 and CDR2: SGHTA, FQGNSA. CDR3 length: 14 amino acids. The V and J ends lost 2 bases and 10 bases respectively, with 15 bases between them. Here the CDR3 reads CASSLSGITIEQFF. CDR3 coding DNA: TGTGCCAGCAGCTTATCGGGTATCACAATAGAGCAGTTCTTC.

This chain connects TRBV6-1 to TRBJ2-5; maybe TRBD1 (6 bases). Deletions cut 7 bases from V and 5 bases from J, with 17 bases between. The germline gives CDR1 MNHNS, CDR2 SASEGT. The CDR3 totals 14 residues. The CDR3, as DNA: TGTGCCAGCACCATAGGGGGTCGAGGCGAGACCCAGTACTTC. Translating gives CASTIGGRGETQYF.